These 21 T cell receptor beta chains were sequenced from one sample in a study of blood T cell repertoires in COVID-19. Some clones are missing from TCRdb's copy, which holds only in-frame ones; the method was immunoSEQ multiplex PCR. The sample carries 400,000 to 450,000 clones, 80% to 95% recorded once. The sequenced sample was PBMCs or T cells enriched from blood (not recorded which). These receptor sequences come from a young man who had recovered from COVID-19.

This chain links TRBV11-2 with TRBJ2-1; the D is unclear. Trimming stripped 3 bases from V and 7 bases from J, with 4 bases between. CDR3 length: 11 residues. Per germline, CDR1 SGHAT and CDR2 FQNNGV. The CDR3 region has the DNA TGTGCCAGCAGCTTGCAGAATGAGCAGTTCTTC. As protein: CASSLQNEQFF. The full variable domain, rest sourced from reference TRBV11-2 and TRBJ2-1, is EAGVAQSPRYKIIEKRQSVAFWCNPISGHATLYWYQQILGQGPKLLIQFQNNGVVDDSQLPKDRFSAERLKGVDSTLKIQPAKLEDSAVYLCASSLQNEQFFGPGTRLTVL.

The chain recombines TRBV7-9 with TRBJ2-2, with 9 bases fitting TRBD2. The CDR3 has 15 residues. V lost 1 base and J lost 10; bases outside the gene matches: 7. Per germline, CDR1 SEHNR and CDR2 FQNEAQ (reference sequence). The CDR3 protein is CASSLGASGKEELFF. The DNA for the CDR3 is TGTGCCAGCAGCTTAGGGGCTAGCGGGAAGGAGGAGCTGTTTTTT. Supplemented by reference TRBV7-9 and TRBJ2-2, the full variable domain reads DTGVSQNPRHKITKRGQNVTFRCDPISEHNRLYWYRQTLGQGPEFLTYFQNEAQLEKSRLLSDRFSAERPKGSFSTLEIQRTEQGDSAMYLCASSLGASGKEELFFGEGSRLTVL.

The chain has TRBV29-1 and TRBJ2-7, with 9 bases that match TRBD1. The CDR3 runs to 15 residues. Germline CDR1 reads SQVTM; CDR2 reads ANQGSEA. J gave up 2 bases and V 7 bases, and 12 bases lay outside the gene matches. The DNA for the CDR3 is TGCAGCGCCACGGACAGGGGATCCCCGACCTACGAGCAGTACTTC. Amino acids: CSATDRGSPTYEQYF.

This clone showed up many times. V usage is TRBV4-1 and J usage is TRBJ2-6; D possibly corresponds to TRBD1 (5 bases). V lost 2 bases and J 0 bases, leaving 17 bases between the germline ends. CDR1 and CDR2 (germline): MGHRA, YSYEKL. The CDR3 length is 19 residues. The CDR3 region is CASSQIGLQDLSGANVLTF. The CDR3 DNA sequence: TGCGCCAGCAGCCAAATAGGCCTACAGGACCTCTCTGGGGCCAACGTCCTGACTTTC.

The chain links TRBV2 to TRBJ2-5; no clear D. The CDR3 sequence is 12 residues long. CDR1 is SNHLY, CDR2 FYNNEI, per germline. Trimming cost V 4 bases and J 9 bases, with 12 bases left between them. The CDR3 sequence is CASSGVVQAQYF. The CDR3 DNA reads as TGTGCCAGCAGTGGGGTAGTGCAGGCCCAGTACTTC.

The chain is built from TRBV15 and TRBJ1-5; TRBD1 agrees at 8 bases. The CDR3 covers 14 residues. Germline CDR1 LNHNV, CDR2 YYDKDF (reference sequence). J lost 5 bases, V lost 5 bases, and 5 bases had no gene match. The CDR3 loop is CATSLDRAYQPQHF. The CDR3, as DNA: TGTGCCACCAGCCTGGACAGGGCATATCAGCCCCAGCATTTT.

This clone was observed a handful of times. The chain has TRBV2 and TRBJ2-7; TRBD1 matches 12 bases. V shed 7 bases, J shed 2 bases, and the junction held 3 bases outside the gene matches. Germline V gives CDR1 SNHLY, CDR2 FYNNEI. The CDR3 is 14 amino acids. CDR3 DNA sequence: TGTGCCAGCATAAGGGACAGGGGGCCCTACGAGCAGTACTTC. Its protein is CASIRDRGPYEQYF.

The gene calls are TRBV4-1 and TRBJ2-7; possibly TRBD2 for D (6 bases). In germline, CDR1 is MGHRA, CDR2 YSYEKL. Trimming cost V 1 base and J 9 bases, with 16 bases left between them. The CDR3 covers 14 residues. As DNA, the CDR3 is TGCGCCAGCAGCCAAGTGGGGGACCGGCGGGGGCAGTACTTC. Its protein is CASSQVGDRRGQYF.

This clone was detected only once. For the CDR3, the DNA is TGTGCCAGCAGCCAAGGGCAGGTAACTAGCAATCAGCCCCAGCATTTT. Its translation is CASSQGQVTSNQPQHF. This chain connects TRBV3-1 (or the pseudogene TRBV3-2) to TRBJ1-5; D gene ambiguous. Trimming took 1 base from V and 0 from J, leaving 10 bases between them. This CDR3 has 16 residues. Per the germline V gene, CDR1 is LGHDT and CDR2 is YNNKEL (reference sequence).

The rearrangement uses TRBV5-1 and TRBJ2-7, with 7 bases lining up with TRBD1. V lost 0 bases and J lost 2; bases outside the gene matches: 8. CDR1 is SGHRS and CDR2 is YFSETQ in the germline V gene. This CDR3 has 16 residues. The CDR3 nucleotides read TGCGCCAGCAGCTTGGGTTGGGGGACAGCGCCCTACGAGCAGTACTTC. It yields the protein CASSLGWGTAPYEQYF. Drawing the rest from reference TRBV5-1 and TRBJ2-7, the complete variable domain is KAGVTQTPRYLIKTRGQQVTLSCSPISGHRSVSWYQQTPGQGLQFLFEYFSETQRNKGNFPGRFSGRQFSNSRSEMNVSTLELGDSALYLCASSLGWGTAPYEQYFGPGTRLTVT.

The gene calls are TRBV6-4 and TRBJ2-7; 13 bases match TRBD2. The V gene end was trimmed by 6 bases and the J gene end by 0 bases; junction bases not matched to a gene: 11. Germline V CDR1 and CDR2: MRHNA, SNTAGT. The CDR3 is 18 amino acids. The CDR3 protein is CASSSRTSGSHLSYEQYF. DNA of the CDR3: TGTGCCAGCAGCTCTCGGACTAGCGGGAGTCATCTCTCCTACGAGCAGTACTTC.

The chain has TRBV7-3 and TRBJ1-1; D is unclear. The V end was cut by 2 bases, the J end by 4 bases, with 8 bases between. The CDR3 is made up of 13 amino acids. Germline lookup yields CDR1 SGHTA and CDR2 FQGTGA. As DNA, the CDR3 is TGTGCCAGCAGCTTATCGGGAACCACTGAAGCTTTCTTT. The encoded protein is CASSLSGTTEAFF.

As concerns this clone: This CDR3 is also generated by other DNA sequences in the sample. The chain is built from TRBV7-2 and TRBJ2-1, with TRBD2 identical over 10 bases. Trimming removed 3 bases from V and 1 base from J; junction bases left unmatched: 0. There are 15 residues in the CDR3. Germline CDR1 is SGHTA and CDR2 is FQGNSA. The chain's CDR3 is CASSFSGGSYNEQFF. In DNA, the CDR3 is TGTGCCAGCAGCTTTAGCGGGGGGTCCTACAATGAGCAGTTCTTC.

This chain links TRBV7-9 with TRBJ2-1; no definite D call. Deletions cut 8 bases from V and 7 bases from J, with 12 bases between. The V gene's germline CDR1 is SEHNR and CDR2 FQNEAQ (reference sequence). The CDR3 is 12 amino acids. CDR3 amino acids: CASVDLRNEQFF. The CDR3 DNA follows: TGTGCCAGCGTTGACTTGCGTAATGAGCAGTTCTTC.

V is TRBV9 and J is TRBJ1-2; a weak D match, TRBD1 (6 bases). V lost 4 bases and J 4 bases, leaving 14 bases between the germline ends. The CDR3 totals 14 residues. CDR1 SGDLS and CDR2 YYNGEE come from the germline V gene. CDR3 amino acids: CASSPWTALYGYTF. The CDR3 DNA follows: TGTGCCAGCAGCCCATGGACAGCTCTCTATGGCTACACCTTC.

As concerns this clone: Sequence at one end of the junction differs from germline and may be a read error. The chain carries TRBV7-2 and TRBJ2-1, with D uncertain. Germline CDR1 reads SGHTA; CDR2 reads FQGNSA. There are 13 residues in the CDR3. In DNA, the CDR3 is TGTGCCAGCAGCTCAGAATACCTACCTCTTGCGGTCTTC. Translated, it gives CASSSEYLPLAVF.

The chain employs TRBV24-1 and TRBJ2-1; D possibly corresponds to TRBD1 (7 bases). Germline V gene sequence: CDR1 KGHDR, CDR2 SFDVKD. This CDR3 has 14 amino acids. The V gene lost 7 bases and the J gene lost 8 bases, with 17 bases spanning the gap. The CDR3 coding sequence is TGTGCCACCAGGGGCGGCAGGGGGGCAGATGAGCAGTTCTTC. Amino acids: CATRGGRGADEQFF.

The chain links TRBV6-1 to TRBJ1-4; D possibly corresponds to TRBD1 (5 bases). The germline V gene encodes CDR1 MNHNS and CDR2 SASEGT. V lost 2 bases to trimming and J lost 6 bases, with 13 bases between them. The CDR3 contains 15 residues. The CDR3 protein is CASSERWGGDEKLFF. CDR3 nucleotide sequence: TGTGCCAGCAGTGAACGTTGGGGGGGAGATGAAAAACTGTTTTTT.

The chain recombines TRBV29-1 with TRBJ1-2; D remains unclear. Germline V gene sequence: CDR1 SQVTM, CDR2 ANQGSEA. This CDR3 contains 14 residues. Trimming cost V 7 bases and J 8 bases, with 23 bases left between them. Here the CDR3 reads CSARRPVVGEGYTF. DNA of the CDR3: TGCAGCGCCCGCCGTCCGGTCGTGGGAGAGGGCTACACCTTC. Together with reference TRBV29-1 and TRBJ1-2, the CDR3 gives the full variable domain: SAVISQKPSRDICQRGTSLTIQCQVDSQVTMMFWYRQQPGQSLTLIATANQGSEATYESGFVIDKFPISRPNLTFSTLTVSNMSPEDSSIYLCSARRPVVGEGYTFGSGTRLTVV.

The chain employs TRBV12-3 or TRBV12-4 and TRBJ1-2; 8 bases align to TRBD1. Germline trimming cut 6 bases from V and 7 bases from J; bases unmatched to any gene: 7. The CDR3 consists of 13 residues. The CDR3 sequence: CASSPQGASGYTF. The DNA for the CDR3 is TGTGCCAGCAGCCCTCAGGGGGCGAGTGGCTACACCTTC.

This chain links TRBV7-9 with TRBJ1-3, with D maybe TRBD1 (5 bases). V lost 0 bases, J lost 2 bases, and 11 bases lay in between. Germline CDR1 and CDR2: SEHNR and FQNEAQ (reference sequence). This CDR3 spans 16 amino acids. CDR3 in amino acids: CASSLAGRDPGNTIYF. CDR3 coding DNA: TGTGCCAGCAGCTTAGCTGGGCGGGACCCTGGAAACACCATATATTTT.